Included here is one T cell receptor (beta chain) sequence, with context. Sequencing targeted TCR beta in T cells from blood (CD8+ and CD4+). FACS enriched CD8+ TEMRA cells, while bulk CD8+ and CD4+ were negatively isolated. This sample is drawn from a study of CD8 T cells in Susac syndrome. The CDR3 extends over 14 amino acids. Trimming cost V 5 bases and J 2 bases, with 10 bases left between them. The germline CDR1 and CDR2 sequences are SGHTA and FQGNSA. With random hexamers, reverse transcription was performed on about 0.5 to 1 ug of RNA. A multiplex approach, immunoSEQ multiplex PCR, amplified TCR beta CDR3 across 54 Vbeta and 13 Jbeta. TCRdb redid the calling of the immunoSEQ multiplex PCR reads with MiXCR, one entry per CDR3 protein. Among 150,000 or so distinct CDR3 sequences, over 90% were seen once, and the ten largest hold 0.14%.

The sequenced sample consisted of CD4+ T cells from PBMCs. The chain carries TRBV7-2 and TRBJ1-5; D is undetermined. The source is a human donor with Susac syndrome. CDR3 sequence (DNA): TGTGCCAGCAGCCAGAGGGTCGGCAATCAGCCCCAGCATTTT. Translating it yields CASSQRVGNQPQHF.